This T cell receptor beta chain emerged from a study of blood T cell repertoires in COVID-19. On the study more broadly: The origin of the acute and convalescent COVID-19 samples was the United States, Italy and Spain. From T cells, B-cell-depleted T cells, or PBMCs came the material, which was cDNA or gDNA.

Per the original data handling: Estimation of nucleated cell counts was performed using reference gene primer amplification. Clones were read by immunoSEQ multiplex PCR, and TCRdb kept only the in-frame ones, dropping some. The V and J calls and clone size were taken over from that table, and D and trimming were inferred from the DNA. Here the sample spans 300,000 to 350,000 clones, 85% to 90% being singletons. The CDR3 length is 15 residues. The trim removed 2 bases at V and 7 bases at J, leaving 8 bases unmatched. CDR1 MNHEY and CDR2 SMNVEV come from the germline V gene (reference sequence). Donors in Cohort 3 counted as recovered after two negative PCRs, clearance, or symptom resolution.

The rearrangement joins TRBV27 to TRBJ1-2; 9 bases line up with TRBD1. The sequencing sample was made of PBMCs or T cells enriched from blood (not recorded which). The sequence was collected from a woman in her 30s who had recovered from COVID-19. The DNA for the CDR3 is TGTGCCAGCAGTTTAGAGGGGACAGGGTACTTTGGCTACACCTTC. It codes for CASSLEGTGYFGYTF.